In its sample, the clone carrying this T cell receptor beta chain was seen once. What it binds is unknown. The repertoire was sequenced with immunoSEQ multiplex PCR; TCRdb's copy has only in-frame clones and lacks some. Among fewer than 20,000 clones listed, more than 85% were seen once. This sample was taken from a study of OX40 agonist ivuxolimab in advanced cancers. V was pared by 4 bases and J by 4 bases, with 6 bases of the junction left unmatched. CDR1 SEHNR and CDR2 FQNEAQ come from the germline V gene (reference sequence). The CDR3 length is 14 residues. Study conclusions and caveats: Clonal expansion from baseline to week 6 occurred in both CD4+ and CD8+ T cells.

The rearrangement uses TRBV7-9 and TRBJ1-1; TRBD1 matches 7 bases. This clonotype was sampled from an adult with an advanced solid tumor such as melanoma, head and neck, liver or kidney cancer. Sample: CD4+ or CD8+ T cells sorted from blood, taken in a trial of the OX40 agonist ivuxolimab. CDR3 nucleotides: TGTGCCAGCAGCTCACTGACAGGGTTCACTGAAGCTTTCTTT. This sequence encodes CASSSLTGFTEAFF. Filled out from reference TRBV7-9 and TRBJ1-1, the complete variable domain reads DTGVSQNPRHKITKRGQNVTFRCDPISEHNRLYWYRQTLGQGPEFLTYFQNEAQLEKSRLLSDRFSAERPKGSFSTLEIQRTEQGDSAMYLCASSSLTGFTEAFFGQGTRLTVV.